The 7 T cell receptor beta chains in this list originate from one sample, sequenced in a study of cytomegalovirus exposure and HLA in healthy donors. Both 60 Vbeta primers and 13 Jbeta primers went into the PCR. The data were produced by immunoSEQ multiplex PCR, yet TCRdb's version contains in-frame clones alone and is incomplete. The table shows some 130,000 clones, with 85% to 90% occurring only once. The sample consisted of PBMCs. The receptors originated from a woman between 25 and 40 years old in good health and CMV-seronegative.

The chain has TRBV19 and TRBJ1-6; possibly TRBD1 for D (5 bases). V was shortened by 7 bases and J by 3 bases, with 16 bases between the two germline ends. Germline-derived CDR1 and CDR2 are LNHDA and SQIVND (reference sequence). The CDR3 runs to 16 residues. The DNA of the CDR3 is TGTGCCAGTAAAGCGTTCGGGGGTGACTATAATTCACCCCTCCACTTT. Protein sequence: CASKAFGGDYNSPLHF. The whole variable domain, remainder taken from reference TRBV19 and TRBJ1-6, is DGGITQSPKYLFRKEGQNVTLSCEQNLNHDAMYWYRQDPGQGLRLIYYSQIVNDFQKGDIAEGYSVSREKKESFPLTVTSAQKNPTAFYLCASKAFGGDYNSPLHFGNGTRLTVT.

A few counts support this clone. The chain uses TRBV18 and TRBJ1-4; TRBD1 aligns across 7 bases. The CDR3 runs 15 residues. CDR1 and CDR2 (germline): KGHSH, LQKENI. Trimming took 3 bases from V and 8 from J; bases not matched to a gene: 9. The CDR3 DNA reads as TGTGCCAGCTCACCTAGACAGGGAGTCGGAGAAAAACTGTTTTTT. Its protein is CASSPRQGVGEKLFF.

The chain recombines TRBV18 with TRBJ2-3; unclear D gene. The germline V and J ends were trimmed by 3 bases and 2 bases, with 12 bases remaining between them. Germline loops: CDR1 KGHSH, CDR2 LQKENI. The CDR3 covers 15 residues. The CDR3 sequence is CASSPVSSTTDTQYF. CDR3 bases: TGTGCCAGCTCACCCGTTAGCAGTACCACAGATACGCAGTATTTT.

This clone was seen a handful of times. The V call is TRBV5-6, the J call TRBJ2-1; TRBD2 agrees at 9 bases. CDR3 length: 18 amino acids. Germline assignment: CDR1 SGHDT and CDR2 YYEEEE. Germline trimming cut 3 bases from V and 4 bases from J; bases unmatched to any gene: 14. The CDR3 protein is CASSSPRPGLARYNEQFF. In DNA, the CDR3 is TGTGCCAGCAGCTCCCCCCGGCCCGGACTAGCGAGATACAATGAGCAGTTCTTC.

The genes are TRBV7-6 and TRBJ2-7; the match to TRBD1 covers 7 bases. CDR3 length equals 12 residues. Trimming cost V 5 bases and J 5 bases; bases outside gene matches: 3. CDR1 SGHVS and CDR2 FNYEAQ come from the germline V gene. The CDR3 sequence: CASSLTGDEQYF. The CDR3 region has the DNA TGTGCCAGCAGCCTCACAGGGGACGAGCAGTACTTC.

The chain uses TRBV4-3 and TRBJ1-2; no definite D call. V lost 0 bases to trimming and J lost 4 bases, with 12 bases between them. Germline assignment: CDR1 LGHNA and CDR2 YSLEER. The CDR3 covers 15 residues. The CDR3 loop reads CASSQDRGQLYGYTF. The CDR3 DNA is TGCGCCAGCAGCCAAGATCGAGGCCAGCTCTATGGCTACACCTTC.

The V and J genes are TRBV14 and TRBJ2-7; 11 bases agree with TRBD1. V lost 4 bases and J lost 4; bases outside the gene matches: 3. The germline gives CDR1 SGHDN, CDR2 FVKESK. This CDR3 is 14 amino acids long. CDR3 sequence reads: CASSRGQGAYEQYF. The CDR3 nucleotides read TGTGCCAGCAGCCGTGGACAGGGGGCGTACGAGCAGTACTTC.